This T cell receptor beta chain originates from a study of tumor-infiltrating lymphocytes in primary liver carcinoma. Study at large: Tumors, staged T1-T3 N0M0, spanned about 4 to 10 cm. Study conclusions and caveats: Only about 7-25% of top clones were detected in each of the five tumor regions.

Taking about 17-32 mg of unsorted bulk tissue, the authors co-extracted RNA and DNA. TCR beta cDNA was reverse-transcribed from 500 to 550 ng of total RNA. The reaction used a constant-region primer and ProtoScript II reverse transcriptase. Modified slightly, ARM-PCR produced TCR beta libraries over three nested multiplex PCR rounds. Rounds one and two of PCR, each of approximately 11 cycles, were primed with TRBV1-TRBV30 forward primers and a C-beta reverse primer. Using its own MiXCR run on the multiplex PCR reads, TCRdb lists one record per CDR3 protein. The data contain roughly 120,000 distinct CDR3 sequences, 50% to 65% of them singletons. Points on this clonotype: What it recognizes is unknown.

The length of the CDR3 is 16 residues. Germline V gives CDR1 SGHDN, CDR2 FVKESK. The germline V and J ends were trimmed by 1 base and 9 bases, with 19 bases remaining between them. The clonotype originates from a woman in her sixties with primary liver carcinoma and hepatitis B virus infection. Sample: liver tumor tissue from sampling region 1. Subset described: tumor region T1, superior pole. The chain joins TRBV14 to TRBJ2-1; a weak D match, TRBD2 (6 bases). For the CDR3, the DNA is TGTGCCAGCAGCCAAGTGGGCGGGACTGGCCCTTGTGAGCAGTTCTTC. Translation: CASSQVGGTGPCEQFF. Full variable domain (rest looked up from reference TRBV14 and TRBJ2-1): EAGVTQFPSHSVIEKGQTVTLRCDPISGHDNLYWYRRVMGKEIKFLLHFVKESKQDESGMPNNRFLAERTGGTYSTLKVQPAELEDSGVYFCASSQVGGTGPCEQFFGPGTRLTVL.